Listed below are T cell receptor beta chains from one sample, sequenced in a study of T-cell reconstitution after alpha-beta-depleted transplantation in children. TCRdb recomputed calls from the PCR reads with MiXCR, one row per CDR3 protein. The sample consists of 450,000 to 550,000 distinct CDR3 sequences, about an eighth of them appearing once. The sample was PBMCs, mostly from graft donor cells, taken 180 days after TCRalphabeta/CD19-depleted stem cell transplant. The source of these receptors is a female patient under 10 years old who had a stem cell transplant for aplastic anemia, so the T cells may come from the graft donor. CDR3s include the opening cysteine and the closing phenylalanine or tryptophan. The order of the fields is CDR3 DNA, CDR3 protein, D gene, clone size, J gene, V gene. A D gene is named only where the DNA matches it firmly. Not every row has a clone size; where given, it reads once, few, many or a size class.

TGTGCCAGCAGTTTGGGGCAGATGTCCCAGGGGGAGCAGTACTTC | CASSLGQMSQGEQYF | . | . | TRBJ2-7 | TRBV28
TGCAGTGCTGTGTTCCAGGGGGCCAGGGAGACCCAGTACTTC | CSAVFQGARETQYF | TRBD1 | many | TRBJ2-5 | TRBV20-1
TGTGCCAGCAGTCCTCCCAGGGGGCCTAGCGGTTCCTCCTACAATGAGCAGTTCTTC | CASSPPRGPSGSSYNEQFF | . | few | TRBJ2-1 | TRBV28
TGTGCCAGCAGCCAAGTGGCGGGATCAACCGGTGTCGGGGAGCTGTTTTTT | CASSQVAGSTGVGELFF | . | few | TRBJ2-2 | TRBV3-1
TGCAGTGCCCCAAGACTAGCGGTTAGCACAGATACGCAGTATTTT | CSAPRLAVSTDTQYF | TRBD2 | few | TRBJ2-3 | TRBV20-1
TGTGCCAGCAGTTTGGAGCCTGGGGTATCCTACGAGCAGTACTTC | CASSLEPGVSYEQYF | . | few | TRBJ2-7 | TRBV27
TGTGCCAGCAGCAATAGCGTGAGCTCCTACAATGAGCAGTTCTTC | CASSNSVSSYNEQFF | . | few | TRBJ2-1 | TRBV6-4
TGTGCCATCAGTGAGTCTGAGACAGTAAGCTCTGGGGCCAACGTCCTGACTTTC | CAISESETVSSGANVLTF | . | . | TRBJ2-6 | TRBV10-3
TGTGCCAGCAGCTTAACCAGAGACAATCAGCCCCAGCATTTT | CASSLTRDNQPQHF | . | . | TRBJ1-5 | TRBV7-3
TGTGCCAGCAATCCAACAGGGTGGCAGCAGTTCTTC | CASNPTGWQQFF | . | . | TRBJ2-1 | TRBV28
TGTGCCATCAGTGAGTCCGGGAATCCGGCAAACTATGGCTACACCTTC | CAISESGNPANYGYTF | . | few | TRBJ1-2 | TRBV10-3
TGTGCCAGTACATCCCCGGGACTAGCCATGACCGGGGAGCTGTTTTTT | CASTSPGLAMTGELFF | TRBD2 | few | TRBJ2-2 | TRBV12-3/TRBV12-4
TGCAGTGCTCATGACAGGCCCTTGAACACTGAAGCTTTCTTT | CSAHDRPLNTEAFF | . | many | TRBJ1-1 | TRBV20-1
TGCAGTGCTAGAGATCTGACCAATGAGCAGTTCTTC | CSARDLTNEQFF | . | few | TRBJ2-1 | TRBV20-1
TGTGCCAGCAGCTTGTTGACAGCCGCCGGGGAGCTGTTTTTT | CASSLLTAAGELFF | . | few | TRBJ2-2 | TRBV5-6
TGTGCCAGCAGCTTATTGCAGGGGGGCCGGGTCACCGGGGAGCTGTTTTTT | CASSLLQGGRVTGELFF | . | few | TRBJ2-2 | TRBV7-8
TGCGCCAGCAAAACCGGGACTAGCTCCAATGAGCAGTTCTTC | CASKTGTSSNEQFF | TRBD2 | many | TRBJ2-1 | TRBV5-1
TGCAGTGCTAGAGAGACAGTAAGCAATCAGCCCCAGCATTTT | CSARETVSNQPQHF | . | many | TRBJ1-5 | TRBV20-1
TGCAGCGTTGCCCTAGCGGATAACAATGAGCAGTTCTTC | CSVALADNNEQFF | TRBD2 | few | TRBJ2-1 | TRBV29-1
TGCAGTGCTAGTTCTAGCACAGATACGCAGTATTTT | CSASSSTDTQYF | . | few | TRBJ2-3 | TRBV20-1
TGTGCCAGCAGCGTGAACAGGGGGCCAGAGACCCAGTACTTC | CASSVNRGPETQYF | TRBD1 | many | TRBJ2-5 | TRBV9
TGTGCCAGCAGCTTTTACTGGAATGAGCAGTTCTTC | CASSFYWNEQFF | . | . | TRBJ2-1 | TRBV11-2
TGTGCCAGCAGGACCCTACCTAGCGGGATTCCAGATACGCAGTATTTT | CASRTLPSGIPDTQYF | TRBD2 | many | TRBJ2-3 | TRBV6-1
TGTGCCAGCAGCTTCCACGGAACCTATTTCGAGCAGTACTTC | CASSFHGTYFEQYF | . | . | TRBJ2-7 | TRBV7-8
TGCAGTGCCACCGAGGTAGCGGGAGTGGCAGATACGCAGTATTTT | CSATEVAGVADTQYF | TRBD2 | few | TRBJ2-3 | TRBV20-1